Included here is one TCR beta chain sequence, with context. Its matching antigen is unknown. CDR3 size: 16 residues. Looked up from germline, CDR1 is SGHTA and CDR2 is FQGNSA. Trimming took 4 bases from V and 5 from J; bases not matched to a gene: 13. PCR was performed using 60 Vbeta and 13 Jbeta primers. Profiled with immunoSEQ multiplex PCR; TCRdb holds only in-frame clones, not every one. The table includes tens of thousands of clones, around three fifths detected once. Participants comprised healthy donors of bone marrow. The record originates from a study of cytomegalovirus exposure and HLA in healthy donors. Study outcomes and limitations: Association of under 20,000 TCR beta sequences with HLA alleles was found at 0.05 false discovery rate in a later analysis.

V is TRBV7-2 and J is TRBJ2-5, with 7 bases matching TRBD1. The material sequenced was PBMCs. This clonotype was sampled from a woman aged 40-49 years in good health and CMV-seropositive. The CDR3 bases are TGTGCCAGCAGCTCCAAAAGAAGGGGGCTAGGGGAGACCCAGTACTTC. It codes for CASSSKRRGLGETQYF.